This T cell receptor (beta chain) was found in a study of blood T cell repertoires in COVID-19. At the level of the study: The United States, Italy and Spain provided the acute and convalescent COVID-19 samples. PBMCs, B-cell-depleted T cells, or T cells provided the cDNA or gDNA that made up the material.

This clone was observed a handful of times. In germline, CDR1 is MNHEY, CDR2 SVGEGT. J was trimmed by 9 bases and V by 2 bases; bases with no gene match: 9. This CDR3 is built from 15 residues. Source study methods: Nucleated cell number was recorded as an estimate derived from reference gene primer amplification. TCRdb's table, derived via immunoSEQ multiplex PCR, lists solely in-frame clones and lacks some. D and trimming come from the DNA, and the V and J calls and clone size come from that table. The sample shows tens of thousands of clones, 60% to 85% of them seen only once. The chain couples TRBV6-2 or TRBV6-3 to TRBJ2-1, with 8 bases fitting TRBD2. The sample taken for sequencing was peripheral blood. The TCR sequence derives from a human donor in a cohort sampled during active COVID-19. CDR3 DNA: TGTGCCAGCAGTTACCGGACGGGAGGGCCTGGTGAGCAGTTCTTC. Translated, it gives CASSYRTGGPGEQFF.